The 23 T cell receptor beta chains given below trace back to one sample, sequenced in a study of response to subunit inactivated influenza vaccine. TCRdb passed the RT-PCR reads through MiXCR, listing each CDR3 protein once. The profile covers over 450,000 distinct CDR3 sequences, with over 10% appearing a single time and around 13% taken by the ten largest. The source material was PBMCs from blood, sampled around seven weeks after vaccination. These receptor sequences come from a man over 45 who received an inactivated influenza vaccine.

This clonotype occurred a few times. The chain is built from TRBV12-3 or TRBV12-4 and TRBJ2-7; TRBD1 might be the D (5 bases). The CDR3 sequence is 14 residues long. With 6 bases removed from V and 1 base from J, the gap between germline ends came to 13 bases. The CDR3 sequence: CASRTDTLSYEQYF. The CDR3 region has the DNA TGTGCCAGCAGGACGGACACCCTGTCCTACGAGCAGTACTTC.

V usage is TRBV6-6 and J usage is TRBJ2-7, with D hard to call. V was pared by 2 bases and J by 4 bases, with 9 bases between. CDR3 length: 13 residues. In germline, CDR1 is MNHNY, CDR2 SVGAGI (reference sequence). The CDR3 DNA sequence: TGTGCCAGCAGTTACGCGACGGAGTACGAGCAGTACTTC. Its translation: CASSYATEYEQYF.

This clonotype was counted only a few times. This chain uses TRBV11-2 with TRBJ2-5, with 9 bases lining up with TRBD1. The germline gives CDR1 SGHAT, CDR2 FQNNGV. With 2 bases clipped from V and 9 bases from J, the junction kept 10 bases outside the gene matches. This CDR3 is 15 amino acids long. The CDR3 spells CASSLRQGGQVAQYF. DNA of the CDR3: TGTGCCAGCAGCTTAAGACAGGGGGGACAAGTGGCCCAGTACTTC.

This clonotype was counted a few times. The chain carries TRBV5-1 and TRBJ2-5, with D tentatively TRBD1 (5 bases). Trimming removed 3 bases from V and 3 bases from J, with 9 bases in between. The CDR3 consists of 13 residues. Germline CDR1 reads SGHRS; CDR2 reads YFSETQ. DNA of the CDR3: TGCGCCAGCAGCTACCAAGGGGAAGAGACCCAGTACTTC. Translating gives CASSYQGEETQYF. Combining the CDR3 with reference TRBV5-1 and TRBJ2-5 gives the whole variable domain KAGVTQTPRYLIKTRGQQVTLSCSPISGHRSVSWYQQTPGQGLQFLFEYFSETQRNKGNFPGRFSGRQFSNSRSEMNVSTLELGDSALYLCASSYQGEETQYFGPGTRLLVL.

This clonotype has just a few counts. The rearrangement links TRBV12-3 or TRBV12-4 to TRBJ1-2; possibly TRBD1 for D (5 bases). V lost 3 bases and J lost 10, with 15 bases in between. The CDR3 runs 13 residues. This CDR3 reads CASSFAERGAYTF. The DNA of the CDR3 is TGTGCCAGCAGTTTCGCAGAAAGGGGTGCCTACACCTTC.

This clonotype turned up a few times. The rearrangement links TRBV20-1 to TRBJ1-2; the D is unclear. The germline gives CDR1 DFQATT, CDR2 SNEGSKA (reference sequence). The CDR3 totals 13 residues. V gave up 0 bases and J gave up 1 base, with 6 bases separating them. Written as DNA, the CDR3 is TGCAGTGCTAGAGATCTCGGTAACTATGGCTACACCTTC. The encoded protein is CSARDLGNYGYTF.

This clonotype appeared a few times. The genes are TRBV5-1 and TRBJ2-2, with TRBD1 matching 7 bases. This CDR3 is built from 15 residues. The trim removed 2 bases at V and 0 bases at J, leaving 1 base unmatched. Germline V CDR1 and CDR2: SGHRS, YFSETQ. The CDR3 region has the DNA TGCGCCAGCAGCTTACAGGGGTCGAACACCGGGGAGCTGTTTTTT. Translated, it gives CASSLQGSNTGELFF.

The genes are TRBV5-1 and TRBJ1-2, with 7 positions matching TRBD1. Germline V gene sequence: CDR1 SGHRS, CDR2 YFSETQ. V dropped 5 bases and J dropped 4; count of bases not matched to a gene: 8. The CDR3 has 14 amino acids. CDR3 coding DNA: TGCGCCAGCAGTCCGCGACAGGGAGGCTATGGCTACACCTTC. It encodes CASSPRQGGYGYTF.

The gene calls are TRBV7-3 and TRBJ2-2, with 7 bases lining up with TRBD2. CDR3 length: 15 amino acids. The V gene's germline CDR1 is SGHTA and CDR2 FQGTGA. After removal of 4 bases from V and 3 bases from J, the junction contained 5 bases not matched to a gene. CDR3 nucleotides: TGTGCCAGCAGCTCGGGACTATCCCACACCGGGGAGCTGTTTTTT. This encodes CASSSGLSHTGELFF.

Concerning this clonotype itself: This sequence may be a read error, since a much larger clone differs from it by one base. The V and J genes are TRBV10-3 and TRBJ2-5; 8 nucleotides line up with TRBD2. Germline V gives CDR1 ENHRY, CDR2 SYGVKD. The ends lost 7 bases at V and 0 bases at J; junction bases unmatched: 1. The CDR3 is made up of 13 amino acids. The CDR3 sequence: CAITSGYQETQYF. In DNA, the CDR3 is TGTGCCATCACTAGCGGGTACCAAGAGACCCAGTACTTC.

This clonotype was detected a few times. The gene calls are TRBV6-1 and TRBJ1-6; 7 bases match TRBD1. V gave up 6 bases and J gave up 7 bases; unmatched junction bases: 18. Germline CDR1 reads MNHNS; CDR2 reads SASEGT. This CDR3 is 18 amino acids long. This chain's CDR3 is CASSRPYPGTAVNSPLHF. The CDR3 nucleotides read TGTGCCAGCAGCCGTCCCTATCCCGGGACAGCGGTCAATTCACCCCTCCACTTT.

This clonotype was found a few times. The chain couples TRBV7-8 to TRBJ2-3, with no clear D. With 4 bases removed from V and 0 bases from J, the gap between germline ends came to 14 bases. In germline, CDR1 is SGHVS, CDR2 FQNEAQ. The CDR3 extends over 16 amino acids. CDR3 loop: CASSSYRAQSTDTQYF. In DNA, the CDR3 is TGTGCCAGCAGCTCATATCGGGCGCAAAGCACAGATACGCAGTATTTT. Complete variable domain (other parts from reference TRBV7-8 and TRBJ2-3): GAGVSQSPRYKVAKRGQDVALRCDPISGHVSLFWYQQALGQGPEFLTYFQNEAQLDKSGLPSDRFFAERPEGSVSTLKIQRTQQEDSAVYLCASSSYRAQSTDTQYFGPGTRLTVL.

A few counts support this clonotype. The J gene is TRBJ2-7, the V gene TRBV6-1, with D maybe TRBD2 (7 bases). The CDR3 spans 15 residues. Trimming removed 6 bases from V and 7 bases from J, with 22 bases in between. Per germline, CDR1 MNHNS and CDR2 SASEGT. The CDR3: CASRELARGPGEQYF. CDR3 nucleotides: TGTGCCAGCAGAGAGTTAGCGCGGGGGCCGGGGGAGCAGTACTTC.

This clonotype was seen repeatedly, ten times or more. This chain connects TRBV27 to TRBJ2-5, with 7 nucleotides matching TRBD1. Germline trimming cut 6 bases from V and 5 bases from J; bases unmatched to any gene: 18. Per germline, CDR1 MNHEY and CDR2 SMNVEV (reference sequence). This CDR3 is 17 amino acids long. CDR3 in DNA: TGTGCCAGCAGGAAGGGAACAGGGGCTGCTTTTGGGGAGACCCAGTACTTC. Translated, it gives CASRKGTGAAFGETQYF.

CDR3 sequence: CASSLVSWEQYF. The CDR3 DNA follows: TGTGCCAGCAGTTTAGTCTCCTGGGAGCAGTACTTC. The V and J genes are TRBV12-3 or TRBV12-4 and TRBJ2-7; D is unresolved. CDR3 length: 12 amino acids. V dropped 1 base and J dropped 7 bases, with 8 bases sitting between them.

This clonotype was detected a few times. The chain employs TRBV5-1 and TRBJ1-6, with TRBD1 matching over 8 bases. The CDR3 extends over 17 amino acids. The V segment lost 3 bases and the J segment 6 bases; nucleotides outside the gene matches: 11. Germline V gene sequence: CDR1 SGHRS, CDR2 YFSETQ. The CDR3 sequence is CASSWWTTGGGNSPLHF. CDR3 bases: TGCGCCAGCAGCTGGTGGACCACAGGGGGTGGTAATTCACCCCTCCACTTT.

V is TRBV7-9 and J is TRBJ2-1; 10 nucleotides align to TRBD1. The germline V gene encodes CDR1 SEHNR and CDR2 FQNEAQ (reference sequence). The CDR3 has 16 amino acids. J was trimmed by 7 bases and V by 1 base; bases with no gene match: 7. CDR3 coding DNA: TGTGCCAGCAGCTTAGGGGGACAGGGGATATTAAATGAGCAGTTCTTC. This codes for CASSLGGQGILNEQFF.

The chain carries TRBV7-2 and TRBJ2-1; D is unresolved. Germline CDR1 and CDR2: SGHTA and FQGNSA. This CDR3 region has 12 residues. V lost 5 bases and J lost 15, with 17 bases in between. For the CDR3, the DNA is TGTGCCAGCAGCCTTGCGGCCGGACCCCTGTTCTTC. This sequence encodes CASSLAAGPLFF. The variable domain in full, with the rest retrieved from reference TRBV7-2 and TRBJ2-1, is GAGVSQSPSNKVTEKGKDVELRCDPISGHTALYWYRQSLGQGLEFLIYFQGNSAPDKSGLPSDRFSAERTGGSVSTLTIQRTQQEDSAVYLCASSLAAGPLFFGPGTRLTVL.

There are many counts of this clonotype. This chain joins TRBV6-6 and TRBJ2-1, with no clear D. Deletions cut 8 bases from V and 8 bases from J, with 7 bases between. CDR1 is MNHNY, CDR2 SVGAGI, per germline (reference sequence). The CDR3 runs to 10 residues. In nucleotides, the CDR3 is TGTGCCAGCTTGGCGGATGAGCAGTTCTTC. This translates into CASLADEQFF.

The chain couples TRBV28 to TRBJ2-5, with 8 bases identical to TRBD1. The CDR3 is 16 amino acids. CDR1 is MDHEN, CDR2 SYDVKM, per germline. With V trimmed by 5 bases and J by 0 bases, 8 bases remained unmatched. CDR3 bases: TGTGCCAGCAGTCCAGGACAGGGATGGTACCAAGAGACCCAGTACTTC. This translates into CASSPGQGWYQETQYF.

This chain links TRBV9 with TRBJ2-2; TRBD1 aligns across 7 bases. The CDR3 spans 13 residues. Germline V gives CDR1 SGDLS, CDR2 YYNGEE. With V trimmed by 3 bases and J by 6 bases, 2 bases remained unmatched. The CDR3 protein is CASSETGSGELFF. The CDR3, as DNA: TGTGCCAGCAGCGAGACAGGGTCCGGGGAGCTGTTTTTT.

This clonotype was found a few times. The chain uses TRBV7-9 and TRBJ2-7; 9 bases line up with TRBD2. This CDR3 spans 14 amino acids. Trimming removed 1 base from V and 3 bases from J; junction bases left unmatched: 1. The V gene's germline CDR1 is SEHNR and CDR2 FQNEAQ (reference sequence). The CDR3 protein is CASSLVSGGYEQYF. The CDR3 region has the DNA TGTGCCAGCAGCTTAGTTAGCGGGGGCTACGAGCAGTACTTC.

This clonotype has just a few counts. The V gene is TRBV20-1, the J gene TRBJ2-6; D gene ambiguous. Germline V gene sequence: CDR1 DFQATT, CDR2 SNEGSKA (reference sequence). This CDR3 contains 15 residues. Trimming took 3 bases from V and 0 from J, leaving 9 bases between them. The CDR3 region is CSASGVPSGANVLTF. The CDR3, as DNA: TGCAGTGCTAGTGGAGTACCCTCTGGGGCCAACGTCCTGACTTTC.